The 21 T cell receptor beta chains in this list originate from one sample, sequenced in a study of T-cell memory formation after mild COVID-19. TCRdb analysed the 5' RACE reads with MiXCR anew, one entry per CDR3 protein. The sample lists 380,000 or so distinct CDR3 sequences, 13% to 15% occurring once. The sample taken for sequencing was PBMCs or a T cell subset sorted from them (not recorded which). Receptors originate from a man younger than 35 who had mild COVID-19 (a few samples of this study predate the infection). Cell type and time point are not known.

This clonotype was seen a few times. This sequence joins TRBV20-1 and TRBJ1-1, with no clear D. V was cut by 0 bases and J by 0 bases, with 5 bases left in between. From germline, CDR1 is DFQATT and CDR2 SNEGSKA (reference sequence). The CDR3 consists of 13 residues. CDR3 sequence (DNA): TGCAGTGCTAGAGAGAGCTTGAACACTGAAGCTTTCTTT. Translating gives CSARESLNTEAFF.

The rearrangement uses TRBV20-1 and TRBJ1-5; D not resolved. The CDR3 covers 14 residues. From germline, CDR1 is DFQATT and CDR2 SNEGSKA (reference sequence). The V and J ends lost 4 bases and 4 bases respectively, with 14 bases between them. The CDR3, as DNA: TGCAGTGCTAACCCGGGCCACCCAAATCAGCCCCAGCATTTT. It encodes CSANPGHPNQPQHF.

The V gene is TRBV3-1, the J gene TRBJ2-3; 7 bases line up with TRBD1. Germline CDR1 and CDR2: LGHDT and YNNKEL (reference sequence). The CDR3 has 17 residues. After removal of 5 bases from V and 0 bases from J, the junction contained 11 bases not matched to a gene. CDR3 in amino acids: CASSSINRGHSTDTQYF. The CDR3 DNA follows: TGTGCCAGCAGCTCGATCAACAGGGGCCATAGCACAGATACGCAGTATTTT.

This clonotype has ten or more counts. This chain uses TRBV7-6 with TRBJ2-5; D ambiguous. V gave up 2 bases and J gave up 0 bases, with 7 bases separating them. The CDR3 extends over 14 amino acids. Germline assignment: CDR1 SGHVS and CDR2 FNYEAQ. The CDR3 nucleotides read TGTGCCAGCAGCTTAACAGTTAACCAAGAGACCCAGTACTTC. Protein sequence: CASSLTVNQETQYF.

The V call is TRBV7-2, the J call TRBJ1-4, with D hard to call. Trimming stripped 1 base from V and 10 bases from J, with 13 bases between. The germline V gene encodes CDR1 SGHTA and CDR2 FQGNSA. This CDR3 is built from 14 residues. Written as DNA, the CDR3 is TGTGCCAGCAGCTTAGAGTTTAGTCCTCGAAAACTGTTTTTT. As protein: CASSLEFSPRKLFF.

This clonotype was seen a few times. V usage is TRBV5-1 and J usage is TRBJ2-3; 13 nucleotides match TRBD2. Germline trimming cut 4 bases from V and 8 bases from J; bases unmatched to any gene: 4. There are 14 residues in the CDR3. Germline loops: CDR1 SGHRS, CDR2 YFSETQ. DNA of the CDR3: TGCGCCAGCAGCACAGGACTAGCGGGGGTTACGCAGTATTTT. Its protein product is CASSTGLAGVTQYF.

This clonotype was recorded a few times. The rearrangement links TRBV28 to TRBJ1-1; 7 nucleotides agree with TRBD1. Germline V gives CDR1 MDHEN, CDR2 SYDVKM. Losses at the gene ends were 7 bases for V and 5 bases for J; bases not matched to a gene: 10. The CDR3 extends over 14 amino acids. The CDR3 DNA is TGTGCCAGCACAGATATCCTCAGGGGGACTGAAGCTTTCTTT. It specifies CASTDILRGTEAFF.

This clonotype has only a few counts. The chain has TRBV5-1 and TRBJ2-7; no reliable D call. In germline, CDR1 is SGHRS, CDR2 YFSETQ. This CDR3 has 18 residues. V was cut by 3 bases and J by 2 bases, with 24 bases left in between. The CDR3 DNA reads as TGCGCCAGCAGCTCGCGGTGGCCCACTTGGTGTGCCCCCTACGAGCAGTACGTC. Amino acid sequence: CASSSRWPTWCAPYEQYV.

Comments on this clonotype: The limits of the CDR3 on the DNA are not certain, so only TCRdb's listed CDR3 is given. CDR3 sequence reads: CSVEWGGGAPF. The chain recombines TRBV29-1 with TRBJ2-3; TRBD1 is the table's D call and was not checked against the DNA. The CDR3 length is 11 residues, termini included. Germline CDR1 and CDR2: SQVTM and ANQGSEA.

This chain connects TRBV20-1 to TRBJ1-1; D ambiguous. Trimming shortened V by 3 bases and J by 2 bases, and 4 bases separated the two germline ends. The CDR3 consists of 11 residues. The germline V gene encodes CDR1 DFQATT and CDR2 SNEGSKA (reference sequence). CDR3 loop: CSASINTEAFF. For the CDR3, the DNA is TGCAGTGCTAGTATAAACACTGAAGCTTTCTTT.

The V and J genes are TRBV12-3 or TRBV12-4 and TRBJ2-1; 9 positions match TRBD1. The J segment lost 10 bases and the V segment lost 5 bases, leaving 9 bases of the junction unmatched. The CDR3 spans 14 residues. The CDR3 DNA follows: TGTGCCAGCAGTCGGGACAGGGTTTCCTGGGAGCAGTTCTTC. Its protein product is CASSRDRVSWEQFF.

In this sample, this clonotype turned up many times. The V call is TRBV12-3 or TRBV12-4, the J call TRBJ2-1, with 10 bases lining up with TRBD2. The V segment lost 6 bases and the J segment 2 bases; nucleotides outside the gene matches: 4. The CDR3 is made up of 15 amino acids. The CDR3 nucleotides are TGTGCCAGCAGCTCCGGGACTAGCGCCTACAATGAGCAGTTCTTC. Protein: CASSSGTSAYNEQFF.

This clonotype was picked up a small number of times. V is TRBV6-2 or TRBV6-3 and J is TRBJ1-6; D gene ambiguous. CDR3 size: 13 residues. Germline V CDR1 and CDR2: MNHEY, SVGEGT. The V and J ends lost 2 bases and 5 bases respectively, with 4 bases between them. The CDR3: CASSYLDNSPLHF. The CDR3 region has the DNA TGTGCCAGCAGTTACCTTGATAATTCACCCCTCCACTTT.

This clonotype has just a few counts. V usage is TRBV20-1 and J usage is TRBJ2-1; 7 bases are shared with TRBD2. Germline V gene data show CDR1 as DFQATT and CDR2 as SNEGSKA (reference sequence). With 0 bases clipped from V and 4 bases from J, the junction kept 9 bases outside the gene matches. The CDR3 covers 16 residues. The CDR3 sequence: CSARDEAGHSYNEQFF. The CDR3 nucleotides are TGCAGTGCTAGAGATGAAGCGGGGCACTCTTACAATGAGCAGTTCTTC.

CDR3 sequence reads: CSARDTNQPQHF. The CDR3, as DNA: TGCAGTGCTAGAGACACCAATCAGCCCCAGCATTTT. The J gene is TRBJ1-5, the V gene TRBV20-1; no clear D gene. V dropped 0 bases and J dropped 3 bases, with 3 bases sitting between them. CDR3 length: 12 amino acids. Germline lookup yields CDR1 DFQATT and CDR2 SNEGSKA (reference sequence).

The chain employs TRBV7-9 and TRBJ2-1; 15 bases match TRBD2. V trimming: 0 bases; J trimming: 5 bases; junction bases outside the gene matches: 8. Germline V gene data show CDR1 as SEHNR and CDR2 as FQNEAQ (reference sequence). This CDR3 comprises 19 residues. CDR3 region: CASSLAQGTSGGYDNEQFF. CDR3 nucleotides: TGTGCCAGCAGCTTAGCGCAAGGGACTAGCGGGGGGTACGACAATGAGCAGTTCTTC.

This chain joins TRBV5-8 and TRBJ2-3; no definite D call. Germline V lookup: CDR1 SGHTS, CDR2 YDEGEE. V lost 4 bases to trimming and J lost 1 base, with 13 bases between them. The CDR3 covers 15 residues. The CDR3 protein is CASSIGSVGTDTQYF. The CDR3 DNA follows: TGTGCCAGCAGCATTGGTTCTGTTGGCACAGATACGCAGTATTTT.

The table lists this clonotype with a few counts. The chain has TRBV20-1 and TRBJ1-1; D call uncertain. Looked up from germline, CDR1 is DFQATT and CDR2 is SNEGSKA (reference sequence). The V and J ends lost 5 bases and 4 bases respectively, with 20 bases between them. The CDR3 is 15 residues long. The CDR3 DNA sequence: TGCAGTGCTTCTCAGTGGGCCACCACCGGCACTGAAGCTTTCTTT. As protein: CSASQWATTGTEAFF.

This clonotype was recorded a few times. CDR3 loop: CASSQGAGNIQYF. CDR3 sequence (DNA): TGTGCCAGCAGCCAAGGCGCGGGGAACATTCAGTACTTC. The chain joins TRBV14 to TRBJ2-4; D possibly corresponds to TRBD2 (6 bases). CDR1 SGHDN and CDR2 FVKESK come from the germline V gene. The CDR3 contains 13 residues. Deletions cut 1 base from V and 7 bases from J, with 8 bases between.

V gene TRBV20-1 combines with J gene TRBJ1-1, with a possible D match to TRBD1 (5 bases). Germline CDR1 DFQATT, CDR2 SNEGSKA (reference sequence). This CDR3 region has 13 residues. Between the trimmed V and J ends, which lost 2 bases and 5 bases, there was a span of 12 bases. The CDR3 nucleotides are TGCAGTGCTAGACCTTCAGGGCTTACTGAAGCTTTCTTT. This encodes CSARPSGLTEAFF.

This rearrangement joins TRBV5-1 to TRBJ1-2, with a weak D call TRBD1 (5 bases). The CDR3 has 13 amino acids. From germline, CDR1 is SGHRS and CDR2 YFSETQ. Trimming stripped 3 bases from V and 8 bases from J, with 14 bases between. CDR3 sequence: CASSSQGEGGYTF. The CDR3 region has the DNA TGCGCCAGCAGCTCTCAGGGAGAAGGAGGCTACACCTTC.